This T cell receptor (delta chain) derives from a study of gamma-delta chains in newborns, infants, children. Study-level background: Innate gammadelta T cells reportedly expand polyclonally right after birth, driven by microbial exposure, per the title.

With CATT, TCRdb re-called clones from the reads. In the table there are 3,000 to 4,000 delta-chain clones, 0.64% of which are singletons. Germline loops: CDR1 GEAIGNYY, CDR2 EKD. This CDR3 has 19 amino acids. The V segment lost 3 bases and the J segment 2 bases; nucleotides outside the gene matches: 9. Sequenced: blood. The rearrangement joins TRDV2 to TRDJ3; 10 bases are a match to TRDD3. In the absence of a J gene in TCRdb, the DNA was matched to germline to assign it here. This TCR derives from a child who was a newborn, infant or young child, either healthy, febrile or measles-vaccinated (not recorded which). The chain's CDR3 is CACDSLGDPSPWDTRQMFF. As DNA, the CDR3 is TGTGCCTGTGACTCACTGGGGGATCCTAGCCCCTGGGACACCCGACAGATGTTTTTC.